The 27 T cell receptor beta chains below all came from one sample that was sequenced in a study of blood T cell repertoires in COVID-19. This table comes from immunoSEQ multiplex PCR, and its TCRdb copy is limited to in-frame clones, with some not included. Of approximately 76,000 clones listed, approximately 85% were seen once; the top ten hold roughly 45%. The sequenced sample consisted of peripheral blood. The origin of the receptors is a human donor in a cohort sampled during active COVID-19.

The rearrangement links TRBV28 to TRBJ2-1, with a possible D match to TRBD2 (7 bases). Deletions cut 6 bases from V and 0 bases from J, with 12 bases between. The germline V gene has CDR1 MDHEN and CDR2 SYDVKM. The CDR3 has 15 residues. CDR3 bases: TGTGCCAGCAGGGGGGGGCGGGCCTCCTACAATGAGCAGTTCTTC. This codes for CASRGGRASYNEQFF. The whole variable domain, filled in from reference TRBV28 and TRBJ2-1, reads DVKVTQSSRYLVKRTGEKVFLECVQDMDHENMFWYRQDPGLGLRLIYFSYDVKMKEKGDIPEGYSVSREKKERFSLILESASTNQTSMYLCASRGGRASYNEQFFGPGTRLTVL.

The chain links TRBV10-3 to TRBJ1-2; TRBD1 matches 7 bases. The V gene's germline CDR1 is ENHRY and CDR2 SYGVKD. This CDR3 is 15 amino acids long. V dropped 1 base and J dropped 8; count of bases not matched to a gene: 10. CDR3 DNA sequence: TGTGCCATCAGTGAGTTAAGGGCAGGGGGTGTCGGCTACACCTTC. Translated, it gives CAISELRAGGVGYTF.

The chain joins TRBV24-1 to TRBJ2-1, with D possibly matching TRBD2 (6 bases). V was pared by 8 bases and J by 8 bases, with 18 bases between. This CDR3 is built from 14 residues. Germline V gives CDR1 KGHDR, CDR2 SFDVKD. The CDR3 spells CATMGAGRSHEQFF. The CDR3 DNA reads TGTGCCACCATGGGCGCGGGAAGGTCCCATGAGCAGTTCTTC.

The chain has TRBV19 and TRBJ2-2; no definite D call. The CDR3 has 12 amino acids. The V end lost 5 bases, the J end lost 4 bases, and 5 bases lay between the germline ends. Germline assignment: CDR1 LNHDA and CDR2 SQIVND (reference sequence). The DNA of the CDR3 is TGTGCCAGTAGTTCCTCCACCGGGGAGCTGTTTTTT. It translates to CASSSSTGELFF.

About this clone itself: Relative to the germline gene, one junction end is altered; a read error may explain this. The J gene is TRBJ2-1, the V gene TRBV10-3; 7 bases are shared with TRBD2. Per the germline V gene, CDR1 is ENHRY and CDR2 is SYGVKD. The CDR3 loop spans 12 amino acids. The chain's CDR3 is CATDPSGLEPFF. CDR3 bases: TGTGCCACCGACCCTAGCGGCCTGGAGCCGTTCTTC.

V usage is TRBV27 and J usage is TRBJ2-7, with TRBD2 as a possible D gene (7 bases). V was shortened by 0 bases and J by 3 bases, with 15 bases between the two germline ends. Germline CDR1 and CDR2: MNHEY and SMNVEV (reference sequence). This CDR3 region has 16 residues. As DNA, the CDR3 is TGTGCCAGCAGTTTATCGGAAGGGGGGGGCTTCTACGAGCAGTACTTC. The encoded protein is CASSLSEGGGFYEQYF.

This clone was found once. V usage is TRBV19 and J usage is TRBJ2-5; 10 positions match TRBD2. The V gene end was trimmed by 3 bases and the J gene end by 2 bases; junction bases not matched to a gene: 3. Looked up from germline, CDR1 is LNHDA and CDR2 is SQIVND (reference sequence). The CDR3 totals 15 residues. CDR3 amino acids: CASSILAGEQETQYF. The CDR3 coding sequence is TGTGCCAGTAGTATTCTAGCGGGGGAGCAAGAGACCCAGTACTTC.

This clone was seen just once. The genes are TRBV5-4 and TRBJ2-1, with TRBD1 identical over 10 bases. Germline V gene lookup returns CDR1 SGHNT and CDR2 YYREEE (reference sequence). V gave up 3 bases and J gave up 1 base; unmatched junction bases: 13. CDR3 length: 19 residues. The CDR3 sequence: CASSSRDRGSHSSYNEQFF. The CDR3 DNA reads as TGTGCCAGCAGCTCCCGGGACAGGGGTTCTCATTCATCCTACAATGAGCAGTTCTTC.

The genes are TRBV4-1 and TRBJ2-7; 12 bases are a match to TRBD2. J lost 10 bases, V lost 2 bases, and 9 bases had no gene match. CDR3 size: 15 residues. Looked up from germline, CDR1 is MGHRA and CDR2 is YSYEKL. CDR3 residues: CASSQRLAGENTQYF. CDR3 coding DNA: TGCGCCAGCAGCCAACGACTAGCGGGGGAAAACACCCAGTACTTC.

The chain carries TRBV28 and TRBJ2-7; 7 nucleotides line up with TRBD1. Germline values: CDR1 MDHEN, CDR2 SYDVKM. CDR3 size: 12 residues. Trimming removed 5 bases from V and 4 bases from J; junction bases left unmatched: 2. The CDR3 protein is CASSPRGYEQYF. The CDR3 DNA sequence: TGTGCCAGCAGTCCCAGGGGGTACGAGCAGTACTTC.

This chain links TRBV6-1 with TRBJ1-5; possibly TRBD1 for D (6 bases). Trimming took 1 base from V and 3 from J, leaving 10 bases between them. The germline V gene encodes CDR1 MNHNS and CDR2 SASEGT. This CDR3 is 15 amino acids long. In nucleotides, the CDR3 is TGTGCCAGCAGTGAAGTGGACAGTTCCAATCAGCCCCAGCATTTT. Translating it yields CASSEVDSSNQPQHF.

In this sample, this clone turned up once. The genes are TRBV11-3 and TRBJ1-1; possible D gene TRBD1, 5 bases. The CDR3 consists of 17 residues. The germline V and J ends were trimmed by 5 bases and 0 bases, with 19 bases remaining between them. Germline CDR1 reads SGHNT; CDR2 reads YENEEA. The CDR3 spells CASSRRGGILMNTEAFF. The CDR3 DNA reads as TGTGCCAGCAGCCGTCGGGGGGGGATTCTAATGAACACTGAAGCTTTCTTT.

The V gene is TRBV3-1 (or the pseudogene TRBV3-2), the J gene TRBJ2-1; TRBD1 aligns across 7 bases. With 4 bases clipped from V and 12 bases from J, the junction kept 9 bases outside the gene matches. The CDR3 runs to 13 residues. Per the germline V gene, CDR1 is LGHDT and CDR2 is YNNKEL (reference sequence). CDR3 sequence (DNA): TGTGCCAGCAGCCCGGGACAGCTCTTGATGCAGTTCTTC. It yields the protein CASSPGQLLMQFF.

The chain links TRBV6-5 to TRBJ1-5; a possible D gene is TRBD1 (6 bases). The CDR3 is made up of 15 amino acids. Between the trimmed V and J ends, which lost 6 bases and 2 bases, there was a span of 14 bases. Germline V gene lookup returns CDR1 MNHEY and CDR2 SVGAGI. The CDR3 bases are TGTGCCAGCAGCTTAGGGGGGGATGGCAATCAGCCCCAGCATTTT. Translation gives CASSLGGDGNQPQHF.

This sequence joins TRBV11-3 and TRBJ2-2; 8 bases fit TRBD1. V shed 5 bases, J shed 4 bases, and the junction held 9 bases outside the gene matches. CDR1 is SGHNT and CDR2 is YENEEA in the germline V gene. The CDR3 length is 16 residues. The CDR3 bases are TGTGCCAGCAGCCAACGGAATCAGGGGGCCACCGGGGAGCTGTTTTTT. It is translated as CASSQRNQGATGELFF.

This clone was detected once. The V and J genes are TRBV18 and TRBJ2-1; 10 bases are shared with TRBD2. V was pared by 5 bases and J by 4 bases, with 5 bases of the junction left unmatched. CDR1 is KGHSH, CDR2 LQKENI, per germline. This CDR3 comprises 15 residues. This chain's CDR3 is CASSTLAGIYNEQFF. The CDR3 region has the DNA TGTGCCAGCTCAACACTAGCGGGGATATACAATGAGCAGTTCTTC.

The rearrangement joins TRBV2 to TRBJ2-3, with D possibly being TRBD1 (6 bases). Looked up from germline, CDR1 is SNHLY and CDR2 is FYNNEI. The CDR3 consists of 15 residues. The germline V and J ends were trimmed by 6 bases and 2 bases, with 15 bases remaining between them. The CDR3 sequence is CASSEDSASTDTQYF. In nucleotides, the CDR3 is TGTGCCAGCAGCGAGGACAGCGCCTCCACAGATACGCAGTATTTT.

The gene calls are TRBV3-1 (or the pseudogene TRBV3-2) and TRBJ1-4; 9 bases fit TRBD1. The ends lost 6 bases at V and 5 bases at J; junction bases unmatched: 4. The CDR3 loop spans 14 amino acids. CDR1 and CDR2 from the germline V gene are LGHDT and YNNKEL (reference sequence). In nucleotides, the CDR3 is TGTGCCAGCAGACGGACAGGGGAAAATGAAAAACTGTTTTTT. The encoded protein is CASRRTGENEKLFF.

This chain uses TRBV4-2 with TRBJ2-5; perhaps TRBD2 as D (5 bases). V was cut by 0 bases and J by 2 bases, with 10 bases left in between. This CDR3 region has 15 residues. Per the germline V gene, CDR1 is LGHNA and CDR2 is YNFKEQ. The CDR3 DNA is TGTGCCAGCAGCCAAGAACAGCGAGGGCAAGAGACCCAGTACTTC. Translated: CASSQEQRGQETQYF.

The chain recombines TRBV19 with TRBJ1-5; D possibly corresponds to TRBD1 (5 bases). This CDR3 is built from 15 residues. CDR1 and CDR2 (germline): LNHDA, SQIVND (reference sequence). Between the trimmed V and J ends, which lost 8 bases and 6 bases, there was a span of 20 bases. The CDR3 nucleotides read TGTGCCAGTGATAGTATGGAGTCAGGGATTCAGCCCCAGCATTTT. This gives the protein CASDSMESGIQPQHF. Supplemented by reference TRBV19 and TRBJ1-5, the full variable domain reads DGGITQSPKYLFRKEGQNVTLSCEQNLNHDAMYWYRQDPGQGLRLIYYSQIVNDFQKGDIAEGYSVSREKKESFPLTVTSAQKNPTAFYLCASDSMESGIQPQHFGDGTRLSIL.

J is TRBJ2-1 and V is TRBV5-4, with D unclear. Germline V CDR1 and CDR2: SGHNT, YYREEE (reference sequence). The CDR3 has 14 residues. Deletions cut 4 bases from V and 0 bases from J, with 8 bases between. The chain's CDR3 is CASSPQFSYNEQFF. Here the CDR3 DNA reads TGTGCCAGCAGCCCCCAGTTCTCCTACAATGAGCAGTTCTTC.

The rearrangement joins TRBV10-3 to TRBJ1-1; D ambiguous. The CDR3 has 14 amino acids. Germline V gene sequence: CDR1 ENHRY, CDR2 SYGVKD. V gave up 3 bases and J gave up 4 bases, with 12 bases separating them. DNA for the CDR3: TGTGCCATCAGTGACCTCGAATCCAGCACTGAAGCTTTCTTT. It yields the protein CAISDLESSTEAFF.

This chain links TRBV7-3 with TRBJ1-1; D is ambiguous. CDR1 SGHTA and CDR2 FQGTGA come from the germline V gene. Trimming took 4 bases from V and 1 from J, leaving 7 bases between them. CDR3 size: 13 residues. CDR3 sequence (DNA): TGTGCCAGCAGCTCGCGGGGGAACACTGAAGCTTTCTTT. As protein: CASSSRGNTEAFF. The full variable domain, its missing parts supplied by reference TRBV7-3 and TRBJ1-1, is GAGVSQTPSNKVTEKGKYVELRCDPISGHTALYWYRQSLGQGPEFLIYFQGTGAADDSGLPNDRFFAVRPEGSVSTLKIQRTERGDSAVYLCASSSRGNTEAFFGQGTRLTVV.

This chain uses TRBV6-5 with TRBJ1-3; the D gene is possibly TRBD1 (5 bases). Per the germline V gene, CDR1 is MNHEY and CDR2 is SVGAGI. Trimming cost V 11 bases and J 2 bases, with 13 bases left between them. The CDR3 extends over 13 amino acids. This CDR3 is CAVRDSTGNTIYF. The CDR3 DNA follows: TGTGCCGTCAGAGACAGCACTGGAAACACCATATATTTT.

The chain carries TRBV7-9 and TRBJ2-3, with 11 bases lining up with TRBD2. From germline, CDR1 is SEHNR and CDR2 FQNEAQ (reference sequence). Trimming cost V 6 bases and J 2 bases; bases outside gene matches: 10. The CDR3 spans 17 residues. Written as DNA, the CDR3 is TGTGCCAGCAGAAGACAACTAGCGGGGGACCTCACAGATACGCAGTATTTT. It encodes CASRRQLAGDLTDTQYF.

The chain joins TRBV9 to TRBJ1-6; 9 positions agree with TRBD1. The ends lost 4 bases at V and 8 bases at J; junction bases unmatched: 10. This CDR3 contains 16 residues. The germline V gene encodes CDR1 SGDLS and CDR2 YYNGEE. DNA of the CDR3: TGTGCCAGCAGCACCTCCCCGGGACAGGGTTATTCACCCCTCCACTTT. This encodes CASSTSPGQGYSPLHF.

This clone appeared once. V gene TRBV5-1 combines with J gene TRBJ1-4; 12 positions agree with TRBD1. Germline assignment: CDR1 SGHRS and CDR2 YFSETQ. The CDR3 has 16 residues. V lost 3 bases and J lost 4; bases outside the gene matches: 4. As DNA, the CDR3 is TGCGCCAGCAGCTGGGGACAGGGGGCCCGTAATGAAAAACTGTTTTTT. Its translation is CASSWGQGARNEKLFF.